The sequence of this T cell receptor beta chain was determined in a study of T-cell reconstitution after alpha-beta-depleted transplantation in children. Notes on the study in general: Two months or so post-transplant, alpha-beta T cells reportedly derived from several hundred expanded graft clones. T-cell numbers and diversity one year post-transplant derived largely from freshly generated T cells. Some patients showed high day-60 TCRbeta diversity, which derived from surviving recipient T cells and thymic progenitors.

This clonotype was seen only a few times. Its specificity is unknown. TCRbeta library construction was performed incorporating unique molecular identifiers. In TCRdb, the PCR reads were re-called with MiXCR into one record per CDR3 protein. The repertoire holds fewer than 750,000 distinct CDR3 sequences, 27% seen once, with around 36% in the top ten. The sample was PBMCs, taken before TCRalphabeta/CD19-depleted stem cell transplant. This sequence originates from a boy in the first two years of life with Wiskott-Aldrich syndrome, due to receive a stem cell transplant.

This CDR3 reads CASSLEPVGVTGELFF. The CDR3 nucleotides are TGCGCCAGCAGCTTGGAACCGGTGGGGGTCACCGGGGAGCTGTTTTTT. The chain employs TRBV5-1 and TRBJ2-2; D tentatively reads TRBD1 or TRBD2 (5 bases each). Trimming stripped 0 bases from V and 4 bases from J, with 13 bases between. Germline CDR1 and CDR2: SGHRS and YFSETQ. The CDR3 has 16 residues.